This T cell receptor (beta chain) originates from a study of CD8+ T cells in alopecia areata. The treatment denotes: oral pan-JAK inhibitor, 5-10 mg twice daily. The CDR3 has 17 amino acids. The V end lost 4 bases, the J end lost 0 bases, and 19 bases lay between the germline ends. CDR1 is SQVTM and CDR2 is ANQGSEA in the germline V gene. Extraction of RNA preceded its reverse transcription into cDNA, which served as the sequencing template. Sequencing was performed with immunoSEQ multiplex PCR; in TCRdb, only in-frame clones are kept and a portion is missing. The sample contains 180,000 or so clones, around 49% of which appear only once.

The gene calls are TRBV29-1 and TRBJ2-1, with D possibly matching TRBD1 (6 bases). This TCR was recovered from a human donor with alopecia areata. The sample consisted of CD8+ T cells sorted from blood, taken around week 52, from a patient treated with tofacitinib. The CDR3 DNA sequence: TGCAGCGTTGGGGGTTCAAGGGGGTTTGGCTCCTACAATGAGCAGTTCTTC. Translation gives CSVGGSRGFGSYNEQFF.